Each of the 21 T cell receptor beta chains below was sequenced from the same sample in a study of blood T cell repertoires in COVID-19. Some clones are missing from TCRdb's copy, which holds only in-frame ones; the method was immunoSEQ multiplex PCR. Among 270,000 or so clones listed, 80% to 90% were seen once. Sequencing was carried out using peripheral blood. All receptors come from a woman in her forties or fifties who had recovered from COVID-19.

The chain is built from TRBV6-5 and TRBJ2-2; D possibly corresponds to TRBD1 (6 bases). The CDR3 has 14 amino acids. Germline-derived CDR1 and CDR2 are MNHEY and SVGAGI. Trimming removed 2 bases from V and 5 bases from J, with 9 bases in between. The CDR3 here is CASSYRTGTGELFF. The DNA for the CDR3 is TGTGCCAGCAGTTACCGAACAGGGACCGGGGAGCTGTTTTTT.

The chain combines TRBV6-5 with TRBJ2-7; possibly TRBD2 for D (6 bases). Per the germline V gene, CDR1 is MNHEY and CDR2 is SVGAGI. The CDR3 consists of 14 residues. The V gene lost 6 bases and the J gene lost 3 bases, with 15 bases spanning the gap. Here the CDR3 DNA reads TGTGCCAGCAGGCAAAAGGGACTCCTCTACGAGCAGTACTTC. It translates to CASRQKGLLYEQYF.

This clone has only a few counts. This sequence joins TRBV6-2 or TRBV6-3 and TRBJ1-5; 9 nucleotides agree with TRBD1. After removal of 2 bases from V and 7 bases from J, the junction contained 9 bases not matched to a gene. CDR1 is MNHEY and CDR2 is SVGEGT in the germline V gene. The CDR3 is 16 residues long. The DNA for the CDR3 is TGTGCCAGCAGTTACATGGGACAGGGACTCGGACAGCCCCAGCATTTT. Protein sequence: CASSYMGQGLGQPQHF.

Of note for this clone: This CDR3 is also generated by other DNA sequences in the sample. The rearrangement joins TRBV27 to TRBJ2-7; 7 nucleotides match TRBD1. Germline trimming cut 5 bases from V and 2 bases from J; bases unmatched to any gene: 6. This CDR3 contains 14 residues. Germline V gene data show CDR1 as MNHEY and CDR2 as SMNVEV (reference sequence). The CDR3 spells CASSRTGGTYEQYF. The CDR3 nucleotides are TGTGCCAGCAGTAGGACAGGCGGCACCTACGAGCAGTACTTC.

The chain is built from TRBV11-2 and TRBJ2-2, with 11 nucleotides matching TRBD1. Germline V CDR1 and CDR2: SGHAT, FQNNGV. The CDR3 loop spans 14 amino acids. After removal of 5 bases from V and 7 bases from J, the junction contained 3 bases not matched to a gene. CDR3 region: CASSRTGGGGELFF. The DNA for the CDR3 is TGTGCCAGCAGCCGGACAGGGGGCGGCGGGGAGCTGTTTTTT.

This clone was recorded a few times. Here the CDR3 DNA reads TGTGCCAGCAGTAGCGGGGACACCGGGGAGCTGTTTTTT. Translation: CASSSGDTGELFF. V is TRBV6-2 or TRBV6-3 and J is TRBJ2-2; 7 positions match TRBD2. The CDR3 spans 13 residues. CDR1 and CDR2 from the germline V gene are MNHEY and SVGEGT. J gave up 3 bases and V 5 bases, and 0 bases lay outside the gene matches.

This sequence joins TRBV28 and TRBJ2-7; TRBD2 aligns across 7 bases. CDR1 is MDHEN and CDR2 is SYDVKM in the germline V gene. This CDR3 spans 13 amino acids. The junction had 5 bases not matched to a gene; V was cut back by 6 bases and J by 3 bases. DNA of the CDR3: TGTGCCAGCAGGATGGGAGGGAGCTACGAGCAGTACTTC. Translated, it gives CASRMGGSYEQYF.

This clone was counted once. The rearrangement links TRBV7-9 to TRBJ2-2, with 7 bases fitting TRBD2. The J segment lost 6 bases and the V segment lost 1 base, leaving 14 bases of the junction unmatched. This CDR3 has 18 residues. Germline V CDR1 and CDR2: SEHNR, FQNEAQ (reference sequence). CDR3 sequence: CASSLGLSGGTTAGELFF. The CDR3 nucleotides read TGTGCCAGCAGCTTAGGACTTTCGGGTGGGACTACCGCCGGGGAGCTGTTTTTT.

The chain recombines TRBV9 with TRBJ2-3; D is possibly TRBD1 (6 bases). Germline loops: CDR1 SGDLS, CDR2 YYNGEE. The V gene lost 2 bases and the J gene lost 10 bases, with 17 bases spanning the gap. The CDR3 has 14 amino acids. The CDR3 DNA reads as TGTGCCAGCAGCGTGGGGACACCTGCGACGGCGCAGTATTTT. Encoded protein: CASSVGTPATAQYF.

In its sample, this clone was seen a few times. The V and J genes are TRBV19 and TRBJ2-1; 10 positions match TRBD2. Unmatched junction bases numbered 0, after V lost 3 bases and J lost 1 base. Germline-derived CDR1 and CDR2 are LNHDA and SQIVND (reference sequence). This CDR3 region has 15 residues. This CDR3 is CASSMTSGSYNEQFF. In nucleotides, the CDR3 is TGTGCCAGTAGTATGACTAGCGGGTCCTACAATGAGCAGTTCTTC.

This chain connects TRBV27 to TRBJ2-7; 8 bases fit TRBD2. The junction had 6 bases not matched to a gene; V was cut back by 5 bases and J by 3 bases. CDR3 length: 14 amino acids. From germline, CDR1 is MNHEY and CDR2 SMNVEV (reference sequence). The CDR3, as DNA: TGTGCCAGCAGTCCCCGGGAGGGGAACTACGAGCAGTACTTC. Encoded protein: CASSPREGNYEQYF.

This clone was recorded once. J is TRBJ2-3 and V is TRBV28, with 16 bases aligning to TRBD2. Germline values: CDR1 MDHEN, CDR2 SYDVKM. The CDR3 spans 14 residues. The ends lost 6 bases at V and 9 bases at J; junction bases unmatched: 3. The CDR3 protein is CASRGLAGGGTQYF. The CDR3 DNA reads TGTGCCAGCAGGGGACTAGCGGGAGGGGGCACGCAGTATTTT.

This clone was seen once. The CDR3 protein is CAWIGTFTQYF. In DNA, the CDR3 is TGTGCCTGGATCGGGACTTTCACGCAGTATTTT. V gene TRBV30 combines with J gene TRBJ2-3; D is possibly TRBD2 (6 bases). The CDR3 is made up of 11 amino acids. Per germline, CDR1 GTSNPN and CDR2 SVGIG (reference sequence). V dropped 4 bases and J dropped 9 bases, with 11 bases sitting between them.

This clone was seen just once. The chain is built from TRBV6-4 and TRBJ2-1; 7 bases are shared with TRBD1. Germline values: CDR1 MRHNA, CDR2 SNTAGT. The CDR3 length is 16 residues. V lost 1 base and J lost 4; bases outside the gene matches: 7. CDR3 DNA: TGTGCCAGCAGTGACTTATACCGGGACAGTTACAATGAGCAGTTCTTC. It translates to CASSDLYRDSYNEQFF.

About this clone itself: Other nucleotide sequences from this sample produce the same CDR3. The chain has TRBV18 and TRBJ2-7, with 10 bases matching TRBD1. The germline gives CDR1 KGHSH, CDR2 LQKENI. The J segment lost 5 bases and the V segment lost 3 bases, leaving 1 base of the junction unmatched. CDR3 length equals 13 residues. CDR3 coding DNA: TGTGCCAGCTCACCCGGACAGGGGGACGAGCAGTACTTC. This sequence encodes CASSPGQGDEQYF.

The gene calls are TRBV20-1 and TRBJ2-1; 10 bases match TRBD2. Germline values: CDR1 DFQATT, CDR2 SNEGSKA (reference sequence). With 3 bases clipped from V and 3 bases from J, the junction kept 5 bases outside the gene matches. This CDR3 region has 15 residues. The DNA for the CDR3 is TGCAGTGCTAGTGAGGGACTAGCGATCTACAATGAGCAGTTCTTC. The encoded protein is CSASEGLAIYNEQFF.

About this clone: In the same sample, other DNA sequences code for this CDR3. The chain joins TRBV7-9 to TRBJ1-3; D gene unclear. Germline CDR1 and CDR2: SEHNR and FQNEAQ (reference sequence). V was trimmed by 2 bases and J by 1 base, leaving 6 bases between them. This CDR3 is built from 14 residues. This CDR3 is CASSLSVSGNTIYF. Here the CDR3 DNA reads TGTGCCAGCAGCTTATCGGTTTCTGGAAACACCATATATTTT.

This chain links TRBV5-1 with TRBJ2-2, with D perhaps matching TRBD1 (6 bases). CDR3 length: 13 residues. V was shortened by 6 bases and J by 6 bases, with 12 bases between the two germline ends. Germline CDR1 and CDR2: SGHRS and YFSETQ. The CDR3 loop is CASIQGQAGELFF. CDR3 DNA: TGCGCCAGCATCCAGGGGCAAGCCGGGGAGCTGTTTTTT.

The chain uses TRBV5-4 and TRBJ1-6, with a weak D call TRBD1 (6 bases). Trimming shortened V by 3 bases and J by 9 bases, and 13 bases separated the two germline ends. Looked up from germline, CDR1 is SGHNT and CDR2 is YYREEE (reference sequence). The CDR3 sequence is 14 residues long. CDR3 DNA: TGTGCCAGCAGCTCCCGGGACATGGCTTCACCCCTCCACTTT. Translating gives CASSSRDMASPLHF.

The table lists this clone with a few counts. CDR3 in DNA: TGTGCCAGCAGCTTAGCGGGACAGGGTCAGTCACCCCTCCACTTT. This gives the protein CASSLAGQGQSPLHF. The V and J genes are TRBV7-2 and TRBJ1-6; 9 nucleotides match TRBD1. This CDR3 is 15 amino acids long. Trimming removed 0 bases from V and 10 bases from J; junction bases left unmatched: 4. Per the germline V gene, CDR1 is SGHTA and CDR2 is FQGNSA.

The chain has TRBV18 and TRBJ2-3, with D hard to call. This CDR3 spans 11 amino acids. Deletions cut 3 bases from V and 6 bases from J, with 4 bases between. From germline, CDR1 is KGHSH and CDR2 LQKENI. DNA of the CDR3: TGTGCCAGCTCACCCCAGGATACGCAGTATTTT. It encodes CASSPQDTQYF. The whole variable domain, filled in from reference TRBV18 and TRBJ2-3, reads NAGVMQNPRHLVRRRGQEARLRCSPMKGHSHVYWYRQLPEEGLKFMVYLQKENIIDESGMPKERFSAEFPKEGPSILRIQQVVRGDSAAYFCASSPQDTQYFGPGTRLTVL.